The source of this TCR beta chain is a study of blood T cell repertoires in COVID-19. TCRdb's table, derived via immunoSEQ multiplex PCR, lists solely in-frame clones and lacks some. Among more than 300,000 clones, roughly 85% were seen once, and the ten largest hold approximately 5%. Germline CDR1 is SQVTM and CDR2 is ANQGSEA. Trimming cost V 6 bases and J 10 bases, with 19 bases left between them. The CDR3 has 14 amino acids. Sample: PBMCs or T cells enriched from blood (not recorded which). This receptor was taken from a woman aged 25 to 39 who had recovered from COVID-19. This chain joins TRBV29-1 and TRBJ1-6; tentatively, D is TRBD1 (5 bases). In DNA, the CDR3 is TGCAGCGTCCTAGGGGCAGGGCGGGGATCACCCCTCCACTTT. It codes for CSVLGAGRGSPLHF.